The present entry profiles one T cell receptor (beta chain) with its context. Many counts were recorded for this clonotype. Its antigen specificity is not known. The input lacks base qualities; no much larger clone sits a single base away. Relative to germline, V is 3 bases shorter and J is 11 bases shorter, with 10 bases between their ends. The CDR3 goes from the cysteine to the phenylalanine over 11 residues. Only the CDR3 region is kept as DNA, spanning 33 bases read in frame from base 1. CDR1 and CDR2, looked up from the germline V gene, are SGHVS and FQNEAQ. The data originate from a study of T-cell memory formation after mild COVID-19 (dated by TCRdb to the early 2020s). Concerning the study at large: Most TCR sequence clusters were specific to one of the two donors. In a couple of donors, T-cell clones that expanded and contracted after mild COVID-19 were followed by sequencing TCRalpha and TCRbeta repertoires longitudinally. The cohort was made up of two young adult volunteers, one female and one male, who were previously healthy. Findings and caveats that apply to the study as a whole: From day 15 to 85, contracting clones showed balanced CD4/CD8 phenotypes, whereas a second wave of clones that expanded from day 15 to 37 leaned towards CD4+. The second-wave clones that peaked on day 37 were not confirmed to be SARS-CoV-2 specific. Contracting CD4+ clones were found mainly in CM and EM memory subsets, while CD8+ clones were enriched in EMRA. The detection of some responding clones in pre-infection memory suggests that pre-existing cross-reactive memory T cells joined the SARS-CoV-2 response. Only a couple of mild cases were covered by the study, and larger cohorts that include severe cases with pre-infection samples were considered necessary.

PBMCs were isolated by Ficoll-Paque density gradient centrifugation. The instrument was an Illumina NovaSeq 6000. TCRalpha and TCRbeta cDNA libraries were built by 5'RACE with constant-segment primers, adding sample barcodes and unique molecular identifiers. RNA was extracted from every sample with Trizol reagent. Libraries were amplified in two PCR steps, with a second sample barcode and Illumina TruSeq adapters added in the second step. Sequencing of the libraries was done on an Illumina NovaSeq, producing 2 x 150 bp paired-end reads. Processing in the source paper ran as follows. Reads were demultiplexed and collapsed into UMI-guided consensus sequences with migec v1.2.7. Using mixcr v2.1.11, UMI consensuses were aligned to TRA and TRB V and J templates and then assembled into clonotypes. A clonotype was counted as expanded or contracted only if both edgeR and NoisET called the change significant, with noise models trained on biological replicates. edgeR calls used a false discovery rate-adjusted p below 0.01 and a log2 fold-change threshold of 1. As an exploratory analysis of dynamics, PCA with hierarchical clustering was applied to max-normalized trajectories of the 1000 most abundant clonotypes. The CD4 or CD8 phenotype of responding clones was assigned using the separately sequenced CD4+ and CD8+ repertoires. Using fastp trimming at Q25 and MiXCR clonotype assembly, TCRdb reanalyzed the public sequencing data and kept in-frame beta chains. When rows share a CDR3 protein, they turn into one entry using the most common DNA and genes. The V and J calls come from TCRdb's annotation, not from the publication. This sample holds 80,000 to 95,000 distinct CDR3 sequences; 20% to 30% were observed only once. The ten largest clones represent around 45% of the sample.

The TCR was taken from a man aged 18-30 years who had mild COVID-19 (a few samples of this study predate the infection). The sample titles of this study are shuffled in the database, so cell type and time point are left out; the donor was told from shared clones. The rearrangement joined TRBV7-8 to TRBJ1-1; the D gene remains uncertain. Sequencing was done on a sample of PBMCs or a T cell subset sorted from them (not recorded which). The DNA reads as follows: TGTGCCAGCAGCTTCGGGCAGAGGGCTTTCTTT. This gives the protein CASSFGQRAFF. The CDR3 plus the reference TRBV7-8 and TRBJ1-1 genes for the other parts give the full variable domain: GAGVSQSPRYKVAKRGQDVALRCDPISGHVSLFWYQQALGQGPEFLTYFQNEAQLDKSGLPSDRFFAERPEGSVSTLKIQRTQQEDSAVYLCASSFGQRAFFGQGTRLTVV.